The 17 T cell receptor beta chains below all came from one sample that was sequenced in a study of blood T cell repertoires in COVID-19. Sequencing used immunoSEQ multiplex PCR; TCRdb keeps in-frame clones, though not all of them. The sample has nearly 400,000 clones, roughly 91% seen once. The specimen sequenced was PBMCs or T cells enriched from blood (not recorded which). These receptor sequences come from a woman under 40 who had recovered from COVID-19.

The chain has TRBV5-4 and TRBJ1-1; 7 nucleotides agree with TRBD1. Germline CDR1 and CDR2: SGHNT and YYREEE (reference sequence). The trim removed 2 bases at V and 3 bases at J, leaving 7 bases unmatched. This CDR3 has 15 residues. CDR3 DNA: TGTGCCAGCAGCTTTAGCCTGGGACAGTACACTGAAGCTTTCTTT. Protein: CASSFSLGQYTEAFF.

The chain couples TRBV7-9 to TRBJ2-7; a possible D gene is TRBD2 (5 bases). Germline V CDR1 and CDR2: SEHNR, FQNEAQ (reference sequence). The CDR3 is 15 amino acids. Trimming left V 8 bases short and J 4 bases short, with 21 bases between. The chain's CDR3 is CASAGPRQEVYEQYF. CDR3 in DNA: TGTGCCAGCGCGGGTCCGAGGCAGGAGGTTTACGAGCAGTACTTC.

The V and J genes are TRBV7-9 and TRBJ1-2, with no clear D. The V gene lost 5 bases and the J gene lost 2 bases, with 15 bases spanning the gap. CDR1 SEHNR and CDR2 FQNEAQ come from the germline V gene (reference sequence). CDR3 length equals 15 residues. CDR3 sequence reads: CASSTGPGLNYGYTF. The CDR3 DNA reads as TGTGCCAGCAGCACCGGCCCCGGGTTAAACTATGGCTACACCTTC.

The chain employs TRBV2 and TRBJ2-1; 7 bases agree with TRBD2. Per germline, CDR1 SNHLY and CDR2 FYNNEI. V was clipped by 2 bases and J by 0 bases; unmatched bases: 13. The CDR3 totals 19 residues. The CDR3 spells CASSEFLLADPDSYNEQFF. The CDR3 DNA sequence: TGTGCCAGCAGTGAATTCCTTCTAGCGGACCCAGACTCCTACAATGAGCAGTTCTTC.

Points on this clone: Other DNA sequences within the sample encode an identical CDR3. The chain recombines TRBV7-9 with TRBJ2-5; a weak D match, TRBD1 (6 bases). V shed 1 base and J shed 2 bases, with 8 bases lying between them. Germline V lookup: CDR1 SEHNR, CDR2 FQNEAQ (reference sequence). This CDR3 has 14 amino acids. CDR3 nucleotide sequence: TGTGCCAGCAGCTTAGGGACAGCACAAGAGACCCAGTACTTC. This encodes CASSLGTAQETQYF.

J is TRBJ2-1 and V is TRBV11-2; D not certain. V lost 3 bases to trimming and J lost 8 bases, with 14 bases between them. The CDR3 totals 14 residues. CDR1 SGHAT and CDR2 FQNNGV come from the germline V gene. CDR3 bases: TGTGCCAGCAGCTTTAACGACGGCCAGGATGAGCAGTTCTTC. As protein: CASSFNDGQDEQFF.

The genes are TRBV5-6 and TRBJ1-1; D is unclear. Germline V gives CDR1 SGHDT, CDR2 YYEEEE. V gave up 4 bases and J gave up 1 base, with 20 bases separating them. The CDR3 spans 17 residues. The CDR3 DNA follows: TGTGCCAGCAGCCTAGAATGGCAGCCTCTTAGGAACACTGAAGCTTTCTTT. It translates to CASSLEWQPLRNTEAFF.

The chain combines TRBV28 with TRBJ1-1; 9 bases agree with TRBD1. The CDR3 spans 15 residues. The germline gives CDR1 MDHEN, CDR2 SYDVKM. The ends lost 4 bases at V and 4 bases at J; junction bases unmatched: 7. CDR3 amino acids: CASSSPGQGSTEAFF. The CDR3 DNA sequence: TGTGCCAGCAGTTCCCCCGGACAGGGGAGCACTGAAGCTTTCTTT.

CDR3 nucleotide sequence: TGTGCCAGCAGTGAGTACCGGACAGGCACAAATGAAAAACTGTTTTTT. Translating it yields CASSEYRTGTNEKLFF. V and J are TRBV6-1 and TRBJ1-4; 7 bases are a match to TRBD1. The germline V gene encodes CDR1 MNHNS and CDR2 SASEGT. This CDR3 is built from 16 residues. V was clipped by 3 bases and J by 5 bases; unmatched bases: 9.

The V and J genes are TRBV10-3 and TRBJ2-2, with 7 positions matching TRBD2. After removal of 6 bases from V and 0 bases from J, the junction contained 7 bases not matched to a gene. Germline V gives CDR1 ENHRY, CDR2 SYGVKD. The CDR3 contains 16 residues. CDR3: CAISGKAGANTGELFF. In DNA form, the CDR3 reads TGTGCCATCAGCGGCAAGGCGGGGGCGAACACCGGGGAGCTGTTTTTT.

The chain carries TRBV28 and TRBJ2-7; possibly TRBD1 for D (6 bases). This CDR3 comprises 13 residues. Trimming removed 6 bases at V and 9 bases at J, with 18 bases between. Germline-derived CDR1 and CDR2 are MDHEN and SYDVKM. The CDR3 DNA reads TGTGCCAGCAGCCCTATCGTCAGGGGTTCGCAGTACTTC. This encodes CASSPIVRGSQYF.

The gene calls are TRBV7-9 and TRBJ1-5; perhaps TRBD1 as D (5 bases). CDR3 length: 14 residues. V was clipped by 5 bases and J by 5 bases, with 13 bases between them. From germline, CDR1 is SEHNR and CDR2 FQNEAQ (reference sequence). The CDR3 sequence: CASSQPGGDQPQHF. DNA of the CDR3: TGTGCCAGCAGCCAACCGGGGGGGGATCAGCCCCAGCATTTT.

This clone has a handful of counts. V gene TRBV14 combines with J gene TRBJ1-2; D ambiguous. In germline, CDR1 is SGHDN, CDR2 FVKESK. The V end was cut by 1 base, the J end by 6 bases, with 15 bases between. The CDR3 loop spans 15 amino acids. The CDR3 reads CASSQARRLTNGYTF. For the CDR3, the DNA is TGTGCCAGCAGCCAAGCCAGACGGTTAACTAATGGCTACACCTTC.

The chain carries TRBV24-1 and TRBJ1-5; TRBD1 matches 8 bases. The germline gives CDR1 KGHDR, CDR2 SFDVKD. The CDR3 has 12 residues. J gave up 4 bases and V 12 bases, and 4 bases lay outside the gene matches. The chain's CDR3 is CAPDRANQPQHF. The CDR3 DNA sequence: TGTGCCCCGGACAGGGCTAATCAGCCCCAGCATTTT.

The rearrangement uses TRBV9 and TRBJ1-6, with 8 bases that match TRBD1. Germline-derived CDR1 and CDR2 are SGDLS and YYNGEE. The CDR3 loop spans 14 amino acids. Trimming at V came to 3 bases and at J to 7 bases, leaving 3 bases not matched to a gene. In nucleotides, the CDR3 is TGTGCCAGCAGCGCGACAGGGGACAATTCACCCCTCCACTTT. This gives the protein CASSATGDNSPLHF.

The chain combines TRBV6-1 with TRBJ2-1; 7 positions agree with TRBD2. Germline CDR1 reads MNHNS; CDR2 reads SASEGT. J lost 6 bases, V lost 2 bases, and 7 bases had no gene match. This CDR3 comprises 15 residues. The CDR3 here is CASSEWTSPINEQFF. CDR3 nucleotide sequence: TGTGCCAGCAGTGAATGGACTAGTCCCATCAATGAGCAGTTCTTC.

V is TRBV10-1 and J is TRBJ2-1, with 8 bases lining up with TRBD1. Germline V gene data show CDR1 as WNHNN and CDR2 as SYGVQD (reference sequence). There are 17 residues in the CDR3. V trimming: 1 base; J trimming: 9 bases; junction bases outside the gene matches: 14. CDR3 in amino acids: CASSELWEDRVGVEQFF. The CDR3 bases are TGCGCCAGCAGTGAGTTGTGGGAGGACAGGGTCGGGGTTGAGCAGTTCTTC.